This TCR beta chain stems from a study of CD8+ T cells in alopecia areata. Study-wide findings and caveats: Compared with mice, patients displayed less clear TCR sharing, possibly for HLA-related reasons. Sequenced scalp T cells also include alphabeta T cells resident in normal skin. Alopecia totalis/universalis scalp especially showed more expanded CD8+ clones than normal scalp.

The sorting of PBMCs gave CD4+ and CD8+ T cells. Remarks on this clone: Antigen: not known.

Germline CDR1 SQVTM, CDR2 ANQGSEA. With 4 bases removed from V and 1 base from J, the gap between germline ends came to 10 bases. CDR3 size: 13 residues. Investigators isolated RNA and reverse transcribed it into cDNA to act as the sequencing template. The data were produced by immunoSEQ multiplex PCR, yet TCRdb's version contains in-frame clones alone and is incomplete. The profile covers 90,000 to 150,000 clones, with 55% to 80% appearing a single time and about 3% taken by the ten largest. The chain is built from TRBV29-1 and TRBJ1-1, with a possible D match to TRBD1 (5 bases). The sample consisted of CD4+ T cells sorted from blood. This clonotype originated in a human donor in good health. The CDR3 DNA is TGCAGCGTTGGACACACAGGGAACACTGAAGCTTTCTTT. This sequence encodes CSVGHTGNTEAFF.